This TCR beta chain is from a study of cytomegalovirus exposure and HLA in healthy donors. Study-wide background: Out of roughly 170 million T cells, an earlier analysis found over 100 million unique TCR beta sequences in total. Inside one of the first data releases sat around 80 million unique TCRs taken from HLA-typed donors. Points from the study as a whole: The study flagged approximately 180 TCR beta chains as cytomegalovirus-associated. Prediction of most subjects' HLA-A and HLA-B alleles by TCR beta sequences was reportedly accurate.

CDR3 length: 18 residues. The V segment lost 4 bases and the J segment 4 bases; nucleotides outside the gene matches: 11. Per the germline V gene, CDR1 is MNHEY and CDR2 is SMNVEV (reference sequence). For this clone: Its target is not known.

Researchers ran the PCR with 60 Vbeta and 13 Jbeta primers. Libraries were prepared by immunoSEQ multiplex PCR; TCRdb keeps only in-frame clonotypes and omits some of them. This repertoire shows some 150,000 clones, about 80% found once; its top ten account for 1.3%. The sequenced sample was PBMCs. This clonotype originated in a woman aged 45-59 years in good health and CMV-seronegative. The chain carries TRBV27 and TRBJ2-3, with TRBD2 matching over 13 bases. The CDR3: CASSSTSGGAYVADTQYF. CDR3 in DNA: TGTGCCAGCAGTTCCACTAGCGGGGGGGCCTATGTGGCAGATACGCAGTATTTT.